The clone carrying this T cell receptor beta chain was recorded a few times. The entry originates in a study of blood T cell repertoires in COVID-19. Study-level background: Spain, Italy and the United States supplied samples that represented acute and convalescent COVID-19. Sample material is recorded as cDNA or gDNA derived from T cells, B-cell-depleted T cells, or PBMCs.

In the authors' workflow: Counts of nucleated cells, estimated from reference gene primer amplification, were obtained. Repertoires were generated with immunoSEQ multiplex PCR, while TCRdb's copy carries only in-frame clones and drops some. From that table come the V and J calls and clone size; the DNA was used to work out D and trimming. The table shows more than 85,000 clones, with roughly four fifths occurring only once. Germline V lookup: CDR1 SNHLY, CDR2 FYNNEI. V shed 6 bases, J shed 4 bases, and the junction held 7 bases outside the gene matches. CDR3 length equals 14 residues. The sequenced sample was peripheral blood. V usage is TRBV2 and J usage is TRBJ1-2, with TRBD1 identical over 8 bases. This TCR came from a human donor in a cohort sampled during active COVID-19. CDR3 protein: CASRDRASTYGYTF. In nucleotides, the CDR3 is TGTGCCAGCAGGGACAGGGCATCGACCTATGGCTACACCTTC.